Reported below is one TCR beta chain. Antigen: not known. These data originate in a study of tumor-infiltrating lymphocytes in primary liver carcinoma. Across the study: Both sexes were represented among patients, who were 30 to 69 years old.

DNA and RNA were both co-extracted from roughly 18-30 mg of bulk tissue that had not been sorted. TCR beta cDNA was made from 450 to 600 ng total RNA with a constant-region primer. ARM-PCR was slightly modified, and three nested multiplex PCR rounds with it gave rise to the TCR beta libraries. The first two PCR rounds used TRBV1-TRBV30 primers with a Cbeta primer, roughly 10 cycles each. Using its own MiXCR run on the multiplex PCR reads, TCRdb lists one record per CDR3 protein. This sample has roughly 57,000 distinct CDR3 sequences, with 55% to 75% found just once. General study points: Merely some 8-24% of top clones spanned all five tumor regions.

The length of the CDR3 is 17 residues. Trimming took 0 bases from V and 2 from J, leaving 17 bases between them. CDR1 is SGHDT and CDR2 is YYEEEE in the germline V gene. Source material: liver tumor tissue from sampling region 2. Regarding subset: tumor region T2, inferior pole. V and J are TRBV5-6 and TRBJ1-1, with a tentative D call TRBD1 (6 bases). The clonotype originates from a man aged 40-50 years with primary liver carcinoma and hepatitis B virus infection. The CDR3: CASSLVGGTGRNTEAFF. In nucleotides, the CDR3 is TGTGCCAGCAGCTTGGTTGGCGGCACAGGGAGAAACACTGAAGCTTTCTTT. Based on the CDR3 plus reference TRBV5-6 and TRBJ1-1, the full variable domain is DAGVTQSPTHLIKTRGQQVTLRCSPKSGHDTVSWYQQALGQGPQFIFQYYEEEERQRGNFPDRFSGHQFPNYSSELNVNALLLGDSALYLCASSLVGGTGRNTEAFFGQGTRLTVV.